The 6 T cell receptor beta chains given below trace back to one sample, sequenced in a study of control samples from healthy donors and cancer patients. Clones were read by immunoSEQ multiplex PCR, and TCRdb kept only the in-frame ones, dropping some. The sample has about 130,000 clones; 80% to 95% are singletons. The material sequenced was blood. The source of these receptors is a man aged 18 to 29 in good health.

The chain uses TRBV27 and TRBJ2-1, with a weak D call TRBD2 (6 bases). The germline gives CDR1 MNHEY, CDR2 SMNVEV (reference sequence). Between the trimmed V and J ends, which lost 8 bases and 0 bases, there was a span of 14 bases. This CDR3 is 15 amino acids long. The CDR3 DNA reads as TGTGCCAGCGGGCCCCGGGGGAGCTCCTACAATGAGCAGTTCTTC. Its translation is CASGPRGSSYNEQFF.

This clone was observed once. J is TRBJ1-5 and V is TRBV12-3 or TRBV12-4; no definite D call. This CDR3 is 12 amino acids long. The germline V and J ends were trimmed by 6 bases and 4 bases, with 7 bases remaining between them. The CDR3: CASRNTNQPQHF. The CDR3 region has the DNA TGTGCCAGCAGAAACACGAATCAGCCCCAGCATTTT.

The chain joins TRBV2 to TRBJ2-7; the match to TRBD2 covers 8 bases. The germline gives CDR1 SNHLY, CDR2 FYNNEI. V shed 7 bases, J shed 4 bases, and the junction held 15 bases outside the gene matches. The CDR3 runs to 16 residues. In DNA, the CDR3 is TGTGCCAGCACCCCACCGGCCGGCGGGGGGACTTACGAGCAGTACTTC. As protein: CASTPPAGGGTYEQYF.

The genes are TRBV10-3 and TRBJ2-7; D perhaps matches TRBD1 (6 bases). V was trimmed by 4 bases and J by 4 bases, leaving 17 bases between them. Germline V CDR1 and CDR2: ENHRY, SYGVKD. This CDR3 has 15 residues. The CDR3 bases are TGTGCCATCAGTGTGGACAGAACCCGCACGTACGAGCAGTACTTC. Translation: CAISVDRTRTYEQYF.

V gene TRBV7-9 combines with J gene TRBJ1-1, with D perhaps TRBD1 (5 bases). The CDR3 consists of 15 residues. The germline CDR1 and CDR2 sequences are SEHNR and FQNEAQ (reference sequence). Trimming removed 5 bases from V and 2 bases from J, with 15 bases in between. CDR3 sequence: CASSAEMRGNTEAFF. The CDR3 DNA sequence: TGTGCCAGCAGCGCAGAGATGAGGGGCAACACTGAAGCTTTCTTT.

The chain combines TRBV9 with TRBJ2-4, with D unresolved. The CDR3 has 15 amino acids. Germline-derived CDR1 and CDR2 are SGDLS and YYNGEE. Trimming pared 2 bases from V and 1 base from J, leaving 10 bases between. DNA of the CDR3: TGTGCCAGCAGCGTTGGTCCCTTGGCCAAAAACATTCAGTACTTC. Its protein product is CASSVGPLAKNIQYF.